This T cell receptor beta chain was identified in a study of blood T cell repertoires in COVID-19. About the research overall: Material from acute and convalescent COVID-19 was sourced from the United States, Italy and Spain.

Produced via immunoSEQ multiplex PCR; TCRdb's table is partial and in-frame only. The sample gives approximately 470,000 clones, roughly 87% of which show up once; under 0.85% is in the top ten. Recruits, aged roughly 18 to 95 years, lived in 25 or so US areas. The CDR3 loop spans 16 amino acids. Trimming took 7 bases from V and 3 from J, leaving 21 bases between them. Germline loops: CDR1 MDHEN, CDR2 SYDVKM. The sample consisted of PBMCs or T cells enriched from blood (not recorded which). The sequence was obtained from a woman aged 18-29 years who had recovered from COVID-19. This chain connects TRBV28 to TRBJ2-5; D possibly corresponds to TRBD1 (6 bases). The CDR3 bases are TGTGCCAGCACGGTCTCTCCTAGGGGGAATGAAGAGACCCAGTACTTC. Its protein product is CASTVSPRGNEETQYF.